This section outlines one T cell receptor (beta chain) sequence together with its context. Germline V gene sequence: CDR1 SGHTA, CDR2 FQGNSA. CDR3 length: 15 amino acids. V lost 0 bases, J lost 5 bases, and 13 bases lay in between. The data originate from a study of control samples from healthy donors and cancer patients. The table came from immunoSEQ multiplex PCR; TCRdb's copy has only in-frame clones and leaves some out. The repertoire includes about 160,000 clones, about 87% of them detected once, and 12% sits in the top ten. Material: blood. V gene TRBV7-2 combines with J gene TRBJ1-2, with D perhaps TRBD1 (5 bases). The source of this sequence is a man in his thirties or forties in good health. In DNA form, the CDR3 reads TGTGCCAGCAGCTTAGCCAGGGAGAATGGGTATGGCTACACCTTC. Its protein product is CASSLARENGYGYTF.